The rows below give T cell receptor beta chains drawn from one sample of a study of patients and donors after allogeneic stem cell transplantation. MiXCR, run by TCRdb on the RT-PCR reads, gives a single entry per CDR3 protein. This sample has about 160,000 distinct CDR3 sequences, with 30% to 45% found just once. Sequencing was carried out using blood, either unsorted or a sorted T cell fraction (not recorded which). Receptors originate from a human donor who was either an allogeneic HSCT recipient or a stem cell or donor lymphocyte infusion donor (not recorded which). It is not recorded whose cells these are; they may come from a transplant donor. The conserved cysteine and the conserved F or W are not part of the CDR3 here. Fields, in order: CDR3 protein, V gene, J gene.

ASSYGTGSFTDTQY	TRBV5-6	TRBJ2-3
ASHSGGQNTEAF	TRBV5-1	TRBJ1-1
ASSLESYNSPLH	TRBV12-3/TRBV12-4	TRBJ1-6
ASSYGGTDTQY	TRBV5-1	TRBJ2-3
ASSYRVALNTEAF	TRBV6-2/TRBV6-3	TRBJ1-1
ASSLRPHNEKLF	TRBV27	TRBJ1-4
ASSYEGTGDGNSPLH	TRBV6-5	TRBJ1-6
ATSRVGQGRYNEQF	TRBV15	TRBJ2-1
ASSRRGEQY	TRBV12-3/TRBV12-4	TRBJ2-7
SVVGEATEAF	TRBV29-1	TRBJ1-1
ASSFDRGGYT	TRBV6-2/TRBV6-3	TRBJ1-2
ASSIDSANNSPLH	TRBV5-1	TRBJ1-6
ASSLRTGVATQETQY	TRBV5-5	TRBJ2-5
ASSFNAGGQETQY	TRBV9	TRBJ2-5
ASSLIAPGPVSGNTIY	TRBV27	TRBJ1-3
ASSLGTPSTDTQY	TRBV5-1	TRBJ2-3
ASGPDRGSNQPQH	TRBV6-1	TRBJ1-5
ASSRFTGGADSNQPQH	TRBV7-9	TRBJ1-5
ASSQDRGTEAF	TRBV2	TRBJ1-1
SAGPGQGRNTIY	TRBV20-1	TRBJ1-3
ASSQPDTQY	TRBV2	TRBJ2-3
ASSQEKGGTHYGYT	TRBV4-3	TRBJ1-2